This T cell receptor beta chain was retrieved from a study of T cell repertoires in cytomegalovirus infection. Germline V gene sequence: CDR1 ENHRY, CDR2 SYGVKD. V dropped 0 bases and J dropped 3 bases, with 11 bases sitting between them. This CDR3 is built from 15 residues. TCRdb used MiXCR to reprocess the reads, holding one entry per CDR3 protein. The table has 150,000 to 200,000 distinct CDR3 sequences, approximately 28% seen once. Sequencing input: PBMCs. This clonotype originated in a human donor in good health (CMV status not recorded). Some clones in this sample may be carry-over from other donors' samples. The J gene is TRBJ1-1, the V gene TRBV10-3; D not resolved. The CDR3 DNA sequence: TGTGCCATCAGTGAGTCCCCCGAAGGGTACACTGAAGCTTTCTTT. Amino acids: CAISESPEGYTEAFF.